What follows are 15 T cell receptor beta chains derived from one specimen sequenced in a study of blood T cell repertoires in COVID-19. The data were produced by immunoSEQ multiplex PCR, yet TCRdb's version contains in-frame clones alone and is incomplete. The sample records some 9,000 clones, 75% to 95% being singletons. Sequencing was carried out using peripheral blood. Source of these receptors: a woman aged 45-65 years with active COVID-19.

CDR3 residues: CASSFGLGQIEEVETQYF. The DNA of the CDR3 is TGTGCCAGCAGTTTCGGACTGGGACAGATCGAAGAGGTGGAGACCCAGTACTTC. The chain recombines TRBV28 with TRBJ2-5; 7 bases are shared with TRBD1. The CDR3 runs 18 residues. Germline-derived CDR1 and CDR2 are MDHEN and SYDVKM. J lost 5 bases, V lost 3 bases, and 18 bases had no gene match. Supplemented by reference TRBV28 and TRBJ2-5, the full variable domain reads DVKVTQSSRYLVKRTGEKVFLECVQDMDHENMFWYRQDPGLGLRLIYFSYDVKMKEKGDIPEGYSVSREKKERFSLILESASTNQTSMYLCASSFGLGQIEEVETQYFGPGTRLLVL.

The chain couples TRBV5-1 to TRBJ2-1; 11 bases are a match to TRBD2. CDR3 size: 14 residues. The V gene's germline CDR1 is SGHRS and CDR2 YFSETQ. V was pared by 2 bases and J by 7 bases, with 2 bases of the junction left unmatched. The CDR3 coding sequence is TGCGCCAGCAGCTTCCGGACTAGCGGGAATGAGCAGTTCTTC. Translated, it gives CASSFRTSGNEQFF.

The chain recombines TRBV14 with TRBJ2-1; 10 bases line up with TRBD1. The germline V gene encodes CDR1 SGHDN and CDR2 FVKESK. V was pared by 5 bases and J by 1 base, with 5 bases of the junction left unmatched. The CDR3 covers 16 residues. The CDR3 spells CASSGTGDISYNEQFF. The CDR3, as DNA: TGTGCCAGCAGCGGGACAGGGGACATTTCCTACAATGAGCAGTTCTTC. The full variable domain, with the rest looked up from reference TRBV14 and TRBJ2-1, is EAGVTQFPSHSVIEKGQTVTLRCDPISGHDNLYWYRRVMGKEIKFLLHFVKESKQDESGMPNNRFLAERTGGTYSTLKVQPAELEDSGVYFCASSGTGDISYNEQFFGPGTRLTVL.

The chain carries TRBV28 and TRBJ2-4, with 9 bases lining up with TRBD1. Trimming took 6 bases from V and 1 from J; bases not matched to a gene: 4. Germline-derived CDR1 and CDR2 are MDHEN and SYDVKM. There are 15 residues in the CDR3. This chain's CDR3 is CASRRQGGAKNIQYF. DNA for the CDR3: TGTGCCAGCAGAAGACAGGGGGGGGCCAAAAACATTCAGTACTTC. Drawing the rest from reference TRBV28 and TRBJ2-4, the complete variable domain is DVKVTQSSRYLVKRTGEKVFLECVQDMDHENMFWYRQDPGLGLRLIYFSYDVKMKEKGDIPEGYSVSREKKERFSLILESASTNQTSMYLCASRRQGGAKNIQYFGAGTRLSVL.

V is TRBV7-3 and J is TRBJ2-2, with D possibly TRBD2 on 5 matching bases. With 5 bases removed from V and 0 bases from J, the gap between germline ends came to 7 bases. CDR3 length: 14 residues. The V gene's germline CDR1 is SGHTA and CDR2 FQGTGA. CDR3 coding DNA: TGTGCCAGCAGCCGGACTGCGAACACCGGGGAGCTGTTTTTT. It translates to CASSRTANTGELFF.

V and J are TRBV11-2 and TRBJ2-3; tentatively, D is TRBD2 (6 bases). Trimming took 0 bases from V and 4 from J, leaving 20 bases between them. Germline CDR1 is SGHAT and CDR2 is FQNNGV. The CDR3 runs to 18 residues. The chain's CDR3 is CASSLDWEWEVDADTQYF. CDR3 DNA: TGTGCCAGCAGCTTAGATTGGGAGTGGGAGGTCGACGCAGATACGCAGTATTTT.

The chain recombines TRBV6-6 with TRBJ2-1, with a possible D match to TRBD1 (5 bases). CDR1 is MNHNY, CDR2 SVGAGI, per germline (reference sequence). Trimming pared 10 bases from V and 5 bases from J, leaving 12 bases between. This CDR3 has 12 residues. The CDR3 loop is CAIRTTNNEQFF. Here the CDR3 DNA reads TGTGCCATAAGGACAACTAACAATGAGCAGTTCTTC.

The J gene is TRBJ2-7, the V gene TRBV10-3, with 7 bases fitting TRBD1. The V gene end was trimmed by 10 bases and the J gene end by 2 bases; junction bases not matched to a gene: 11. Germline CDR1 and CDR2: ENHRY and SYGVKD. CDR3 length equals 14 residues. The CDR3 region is CATKPDRVAYEQYF. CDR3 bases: TGTGCCACCAAACCCGACAGGGTTGCCTACGAGCAGTACTTC.

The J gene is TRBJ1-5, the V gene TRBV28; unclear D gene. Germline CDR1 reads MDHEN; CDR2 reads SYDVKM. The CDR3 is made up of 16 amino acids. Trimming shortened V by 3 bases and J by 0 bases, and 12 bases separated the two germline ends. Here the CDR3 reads CASSFPTSHSNQPQHF. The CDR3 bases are TGTGCCAGCAGTTTCCCGACATCCCATAGCAATCAGCCCCAGCATTTT.

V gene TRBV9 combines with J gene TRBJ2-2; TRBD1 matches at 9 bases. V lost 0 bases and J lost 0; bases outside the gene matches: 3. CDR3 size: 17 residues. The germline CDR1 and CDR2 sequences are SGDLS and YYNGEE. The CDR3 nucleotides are TGTGCCAGCAGCGTAGCTACAGGGGGCCCGAACACCGGGGAGCTGTTTTTT. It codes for CASSVATGGPNTGELFF.

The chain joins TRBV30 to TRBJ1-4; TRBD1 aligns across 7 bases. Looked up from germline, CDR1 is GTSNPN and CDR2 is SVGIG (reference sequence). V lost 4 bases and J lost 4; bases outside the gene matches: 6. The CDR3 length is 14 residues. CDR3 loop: CAWTMAGGNEKLFF. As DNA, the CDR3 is TGTGCCTGGACTATGGCAGGGGGTAATGAAAAACTGTTTTTT. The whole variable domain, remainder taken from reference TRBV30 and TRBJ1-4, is SQTIHQWPATLVQPVGSPLSLECTVEGTSNPNLYWYRQAAGRGLQLLFYSVGIGQISSEVPQNLSASRPQDRQFILSSKKLLLSDSGFYLCAWTMAGGNEKLFFGSGTQLSVL.

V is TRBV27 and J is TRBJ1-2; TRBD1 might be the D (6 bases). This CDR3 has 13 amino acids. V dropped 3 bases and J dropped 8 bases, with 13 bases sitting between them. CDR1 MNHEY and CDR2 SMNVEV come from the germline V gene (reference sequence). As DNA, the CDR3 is TGTGCCAGCAGTTTCCGACGGGGGGCCGGCTACACCTTC. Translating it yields CASSFRRGAGYTF.

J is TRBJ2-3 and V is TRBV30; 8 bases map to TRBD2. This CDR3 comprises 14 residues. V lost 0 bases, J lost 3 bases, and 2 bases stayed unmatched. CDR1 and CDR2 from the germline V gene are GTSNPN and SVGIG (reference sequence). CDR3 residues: CAWSVGTRTDTQYF. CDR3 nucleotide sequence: TGTGCCTGGAGTGTAGGGACTAGGACAGATACGCAGTATTTT.

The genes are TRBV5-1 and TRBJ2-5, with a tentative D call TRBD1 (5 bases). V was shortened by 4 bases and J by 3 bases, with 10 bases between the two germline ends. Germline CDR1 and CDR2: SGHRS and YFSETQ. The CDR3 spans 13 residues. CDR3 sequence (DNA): TGCGCCAGCAGCCCGACAGTGGAAGAGACCCAGTACTTC. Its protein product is CASSPTVEETQYF.

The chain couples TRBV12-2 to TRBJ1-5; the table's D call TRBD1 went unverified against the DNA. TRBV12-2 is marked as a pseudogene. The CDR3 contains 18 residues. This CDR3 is CASRTGCGQEVSNQPQHF. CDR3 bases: TGTGCAAGTCGCACAGGGTGTGGGCAGGAGGTTAGCAATCAGCCCCAGCATTTT.